This entry lists 22 T cell receptor beta chains sequenced from one sample in a study of spatial heterogeneity in lung cancer. Whole-study findings and limits: How many expanded intratumoral alpha and beta TCRs were present tracked the tumor mutation count, which was a count of nonsynonymous mutations.

These receptors have no known antigen. Time point noted: sample taken at primary tumor resection. One entry per CDR3 protein results from TCRdb running MiXCR on the 5' RACE reads. The table includes several thousand distinct CDR3 sequences, less than 15% detected once. The sample here was lung tumor tissue, taken at surgery. The receptors were gathered from a male donor with early-stage non-small cell lung cancer.

This clonotype was seen only once. This chain links TRBV30 with TRBJ1-2, with unresolved D. The CDR3 runs to 16 residues. Germline CDR1 reads GTSNPN; CDR2 reads SVGIG (reference sequence). With 0 bases removed from V and 3 bases from J, the gap between germline ends came to 17 bases. This chain's CDR3 is CAWSVVLRAGDYGYTF. In DNA form, the CDR3 reads TGTGCCTGGAGTGTTGTCTTAAGGGCCGGGGACTATGGCTACACCTTC.

The chain carries TRBV6-2 or TRBV6-3 and TRBJ2-2; D remains unclear. The germline V and J ends were trimmed by 5 bases and 1 base, with 14 bases remaining between them. Germline V CDR1 and CDR2: MNHEY, SVGEGT. The CDR3 is 16 amino acids. The chain's CDR3 is CASSPQNRLNTGELFF. CDR3 DNA sequence: TGTGCCAGCAGTCCTCAGAATCGGCTGAACACCGGGGAGCTGTTTTTT.

With regard to this clonotype: The CDR3 does not end in the conserved phenylalanine or tryptophan, so this is likely a read error. The DNA is left out, because the CDR3 cannot be placed on it with certainty; the CDR3 is given as TCRdb lists it. This chain links TRBV5-1 with TRBJ1-1; the table assigns TRBD1, which was not confirmed against the DNA. CDR1 is SGHRS, CDR2 YFSETQ, per germline. With termini counted, the CDR3 has 13 amino acids. The CDR3 is CASSRTANTEAFL.

Only a few counts were recorded for this clonotype. This chain links TRBV18 with TRBJ1-3, with 9 positions matching TRBD1. From germline, CDR1 is KGHSH and CDR2 LQKENI. V was pared by 4 bases and J by 6 bases, with 7 bases of the junction left unmatched. The CDR3 length is 15 residues. The CDR3 DNA follows: TGTGCCAGCTCACGCGGACAGGGGACTGAAAACACCATATATTTT. Protein: CASSRGQGTENTIYF.

This clonotype was counted a few times. The J gene is TRBJ2-7, the V gene TRBV20-1; no definite D call. Germline V CDR1 and CDR2: DFQATT, SNEGSKA (reference sequence). V lost 5 bases and J lost 0, with 11 bases in between. This CDR3 has 13 residues. Written as DNA, the CDR3 is TGCAGTGCTTCTGACCCACCCTCCTACGAGCAGTACTTC. As protein: CSASDPPSYEQYF.

The chain recombines TRBV20-1 with TRBJ1-5; D call uncertain. The CDR3 length is 13 residues. CDR1 is DFQATT and CDR2 is SNEGSKA in the germline V gene (reference sequence). V lost 7 bases to trimming and J lost 5 bases, with 15 bases between them. CDR3 sequence: CSVGKRMDQPQHF. In nucleotides, the CDR3 is TGCAGTGTTGGGAAAAGGATGGATCAGCCCCAGCATTTT.

The chain is built from TRBV28 and TRBJ1-1; D may be TRBD1 (6 bases). CDR3 length: 12 residues. Germline-derived CDR1 and CDR2 are MDHEN and SYDVKM. With 4 bases removed from V and 11 bases from J, the gap between germline ends came to 14 bases. The CDR3 spells CASSWLGGRAFF. Written as DNA, the CDR3 is TGTGCCAGCAGTTGGCTGGGGGGCCGGGCTTTCTTT. The full variable domain, in which reference TRBV28 and TRBJ1-1 provide the parts outside the CDR3, is DVKVTQSSRYLVKRTGEKVFLECVQDMDHENMFWYRQDPGLGLRLIYFSYDVKMKEKGDIPEGYSVSREKKERFSLILESASTNQTSMYLCASSWLGGRAFFGQGTRLTVV.

V and J are TRBV9 and TRBJ2-5; 9 positions agree with TRBD2. The CDR3 contains 16 residues. The germline gives CDR1 SGDLS, CDR2 YYNGEE. V shed 0 bases and J 4 bases; nucleotides not matched to a gene: 7. The CDR3 loop is CASSVESLAGRETQYF. CDR3 DNA: TGTGCCAGCAGCGTAGAGAGTCTAGCGGGGAGAGAGACCCAGTACTTC.

This clonotype was counted only a few times. This chain links TRBV5-6 with TRBJ2-2, with D unresolved. Germline V CDR1 and CDR2: SGHDT, YYEEEE. Trimming stripped 0 bases from V and 3 bases from J, with 6 bases between. This CDR3 has 14 residues. The CDR3, as DNA: TGTGCCAGCAGCTTGGATCCTCACACCGGGGAGCTGTTTTTT. Amino acids: CASSLDPHTGELFF.

This clonotype was picked up a small number of times. This chain joins TRBV12-2 and TRBJ2-5; the table assigns TRBD1, which was not confirmed against the DNA. TRBV12-2 is tagged as a pseudogene. This CDR3 spans 14 amino acids. In DNA, the CDR3 is TGTGCAAGTCGCTTCCTCGACAGGGGTGAGACCCAGTACTTC. Its protein is CASRFLDRGETQYF.

J is TRBJ2-5 and V is TRBV3-1, with 12 bases matching TRBD1. Germline CDR1 reads LGHDT; CDR2 reads YNNKEL (reference sequence). V was clipped by 5 bases and J by 8 bases; unmatched bases: 6. The CDR3 spans 14 residues. DNA of the CDR3: TGTGCCAGCAGCGTTCCGGGACAGGGGGCAACCCAGTACTTC. Its translation is CASSVPGQGATQYF.

In this sample, this clonotype is medium-sized (0.01 to 0.1%). V and J are TRBV11-3 and TRBJ1-1, with D unclear. The CDR3 covers 16 residues. V was clipped by 3 bases and J by 1 base, with 15 bases between them. Germline CDR1 is SGHNT and CDR2 is YENEEA. The CDR3 loop reads CASSFLPDLKNTEAFF. The CDR3 DNA reads TGTGCCAGCAGCTTCCTTCCGGACCTAAAGAACACTGAAGCTTTCTTT.

This chain links TRBV6-6 with TRBJ1-4, with D perhaps matching TRBD1 (6 bases). The CDR3 sequence is 15 residues long. V lost 6 bases, J lost 6 bases, and 17 bases lay in between. Per the germline V gene, CDR1 is MNHNY and CDR2 is SVGAGI (reference sequence). DNA for the CDR3: TGTGCCAGCAGCAGAAGCAGGGGATGGGATGAAAAACTGTTTTTT. Amino acids: CASSRSRGWDEKLFF.

Ten or more counts support this clonotype. The gene calls are TRBV5-1 and TRBJ2-2; either TRBD1 or TRBD2 may supply D (5 bases each). Germline CDR1 is SGHRS and CDR2 is YFSETQ. CDR3 length: 13 residues. The ends were cut back, 0 bases at V and 6 bases at J, with 6 bases in the middle. The CDR3 loop is CASSLEGPGELFF. In nucleotides, the CDR3 is TGCGCCAGCAGCTTGGAGGGACCCGGGGAGCTGTTTTTT.

This clonotype was recorded at least ten times. The chain joins TRBV5-1 to TRBJ1-2; unclear D gene. The CDR3 totals 14 residues. V was clipped by 1 base and J by 4 bases, with 11 bases between them. CDR1 SGHRS and CDR2 YFSETQ come from the germline V gene. For the CDR3, the DNA is TGCGCCAGCAGCTTGAATATCCGGGGCTATGGCTACACCTTC. Protein product: CASSLNIRGYGYTF.

The V call is TRBV4-3, the J call TRBJ2-3; unclear D gene. The CDR3 runs 13 residues. V was shortened by 4 bases and J by 3 bases, with 8 bases between the two germline ends. The germline gives CDR1 LGHNA, CDR2 YSLEER. The DNA of the CDR3 is TGCGCCAGCAGCCCCCGTGCGACAGATACGCAGTATTTT. Translating gives CASSPRATDTQYF.

This clonotype was observed a few times. The rearrangement links TRBV20-1 to TRBJ2-7; the D gene is possibly TRBD1 (5 bases). Trimming shortened V by 3 bases and J by 3 bases, and 9 bases separated the two germline ends. Germline V gene data show CDR1 as DFQATT and CDR2 as SNEGSKA (reference sequence). The CDR3 loop spans 12 amino acids. The CDR3 is CSASRQHYEQYF. DNA for the CDR3: TGCAGTGCTAGCCGACAGCACTACGAGCAGTACTTC.

This clonotype has just a few counts. The chain recombines TRBV7-8 with TRBJ2-1; either TRBD1 or TRBD2 may fit D (7 bases each). The CDR3 is made up of 15 amino acids. Trimming shortened V by 6 bases and J by 9 bases, and 21 bases separated the two germline ends. Germline V CDR1 and CDR2: SGHVS, FQNEAQ. This chain's CDR3 is CASSQGGAGETEQFF. The CDR3 nucleotides are TGTGCCAGCAGTCAGGGGGGTGCGGGAGAGACTGAGCAGTTCTTC.

There are a few counts of this clonotype. This chain links TRBV7-6 with TRBJ2-3, with 7 bases matching TRBD2. Germline V lookup: CDR1 SGHVS, CDR2 FNYEAQ. V shed 5 bases and J 0 bases; nucleotides not matched to a gene: 11. This CDR3 comprises 17 residues. The CDR3 region is CASSPGGGRASTDTQYF. The CDR3, as DNA: TGTGCCAGCAGCCCGGGCGGGGGAAGGGCTAGCACAGATACGCAGTATTTT. The variable domain in full, with the rest retrieved from reference TRBV7-6 and TRBJ2-3, is GAGVSQSPRYKVTKRGQDVALRCDPISGHVSLYWYRQALGQGPEFLTYFNYEAQQDKSGLPNDRFSAERPEGSISTLTIQRTEQRDSAMYRCASSPGGGRASTDTQYFGPGTRLTVL.

Relative to its sample, this clonotype is medium-sized. This chain links TRBV28 with TRBJ2-3; 7 bases agree with TRBD1. The CDR3 is 15 amino acids. With V trimmed by 5 bases and J by 2 bases, 7 bases remained unmatched. Germline V gene data show CDR1 as MDHEN and CDR2 as SYDVKM. The CDR3, as DNA: TGTGCCAGCAGTCGCAAACAGGGGACCACAGATACGCAGTATTTT. It yields the protein CASSRKQGTTDTQYF.

The gene calls are TRBV10-3 and TRBJ2-1; TRBD2 agrees at 8 bases. The V and J ends lost 5 bases and 10 bases, in that order; junction bases with no gene match: 10. This CDR3 spans 14 amino acids. Germline V gene lookup returns CDR1 ENHRY and CDR2 SYGVKD. This CDR3 reads CAISSGGENEEQFF. CDR3 nucleotides: TGTGCCATCAGTAGCGGGGGTGAGAATGAAGAGCAGTTCTTC.

This clonotype has only a few counts. The chain recombines TRBV10-3 with TRBJ2-7; possibly TRBD2 for D (6 bases). The CDR3 totals 12 residues. Germline V gene lookup returns CDR1 ENHRY and CDR2 SYGVKD. V dropped 10 bases and J dropped 3 bases, with 13 bases sitting between them. CDR3 amino acids: CATRGVNYEQYF. In DNA form, the CDR3 reads TGTGCCACACGCGGGGTTAACTACGAGCAGTACTTC.